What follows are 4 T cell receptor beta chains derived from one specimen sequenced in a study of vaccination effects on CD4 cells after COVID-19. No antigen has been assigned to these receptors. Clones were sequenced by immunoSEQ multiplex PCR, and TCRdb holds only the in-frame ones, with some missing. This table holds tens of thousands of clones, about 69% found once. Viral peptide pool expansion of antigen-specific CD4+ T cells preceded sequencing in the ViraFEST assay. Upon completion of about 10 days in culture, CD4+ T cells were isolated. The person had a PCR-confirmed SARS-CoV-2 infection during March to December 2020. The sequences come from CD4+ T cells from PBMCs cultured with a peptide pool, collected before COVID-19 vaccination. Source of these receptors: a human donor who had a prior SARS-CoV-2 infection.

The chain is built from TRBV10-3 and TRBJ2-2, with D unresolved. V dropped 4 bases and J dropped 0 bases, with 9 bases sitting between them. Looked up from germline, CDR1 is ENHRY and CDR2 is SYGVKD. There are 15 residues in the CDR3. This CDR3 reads CAISGQDTNTGELFF. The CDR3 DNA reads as TGTGCCATCAGTGGTCAGGATACGAACACCGGGGAGCTGTTTTTT.

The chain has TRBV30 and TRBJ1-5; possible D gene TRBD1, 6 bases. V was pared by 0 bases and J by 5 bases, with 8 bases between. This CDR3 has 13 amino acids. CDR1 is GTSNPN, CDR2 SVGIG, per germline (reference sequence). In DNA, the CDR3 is TGTGCCTGGAGTGTACAGGGTGATCAGCCCCAGCATTTT. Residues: CAWSVQGDQPQHF.

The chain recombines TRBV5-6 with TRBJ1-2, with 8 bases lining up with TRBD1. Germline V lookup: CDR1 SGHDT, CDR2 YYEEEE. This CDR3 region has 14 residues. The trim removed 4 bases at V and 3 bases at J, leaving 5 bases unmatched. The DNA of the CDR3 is TGTGCCAGCAGCCATGGACAGGGATACTATGGCTACACCTTC. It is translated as CASSHGQGYYGYTF.

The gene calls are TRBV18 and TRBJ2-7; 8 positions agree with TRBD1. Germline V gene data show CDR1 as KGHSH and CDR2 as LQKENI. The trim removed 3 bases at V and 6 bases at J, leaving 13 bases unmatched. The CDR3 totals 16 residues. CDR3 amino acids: CASSPYSFATGAEQYF. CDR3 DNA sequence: TGTGCCAGCTCACCGTACTCGTTTGCGACAGGGGCCGAGCAGTACTTC.